The T cell receptor beta chain described here comes from a study of vaccination effects on CD4 cells after COVID-19. In germline, CDR1 is ENHRY, CDR2 SYGVKD. The V end was cut by 3 bases, the J end by 10 bases, with 16 bases between. The CDR3 extends over 14 amino acids. Investigators separated out CD4+ T cells once around 11 days of culture had passed. Of note for this clone: Its matching antigen is unknown.

This table comes from immunoSEQ multiplex PCR, and its TCRdb copy is limited to in-frame clones, with some not included. The repertoire consists of 45,000 to 75,000 clones, with 60% to 85% occurring once and the leading ten covering 3% to 3.5%. V usage is TRBV10-3 and J usage is TRBJ2-1, with D possibly called TRBD1 or TRBD2 (7 bases each). This receptor was obtained from a human donor who received a COVID-19 vaccine. This specimen was CD4+ T cells from PBMCs cultured without peptide, taken before COVID-19 vaccination. This CDR3 is CAISEARQGGEQFF. The DNA of the CDR3 is TGTGCCATCAGTGAAGCGAGACAGGGAGGGGAGCAGTTCTTC.